Presented here are 26 T cell receptor beta chains from one specimen sequenced in a study of blood T cell repertoires in COVID-19. The data were produced by immunoSEQ multiplex PCR, yet TCRdb's version contains in-frame clones alone and is incomplete. The repertoire consists of roughly 32,000 clones, with 70% to 90% occurring once and the leading ten covering roughly 28%. Sequenced sample: peripheral blood. The receptors shown here come from a human donor in a cohort sampled during active COVID-19.

The chain recombines TRBV18 with TRBJ1-1; TRBD1 agrees at 8 bases. The ends lost 2 bases at V and 1 base at J; junction bases unmatched: 3. The CDR3 is 15 amino acids. From germline, CDR1 is KGHSH and CDR2 LQKENI. Written as DNA, the CDR3 is TGTGCCAGCTCACCAGGACAGGGACCGAACACTGAAGCTTTCTTT. Protein sequence: CASSPGQGPNTEAFF.

Here the CDR3 DNA reads TGTGCCAGCTGCGGGGGGATATACAATGAGCAGTTCTTC. As protein: CASCGGIYNEQFF. This chain links TRBV2 with TRBJ2-1; TRBD2 aligns across 8 bases. CDR3 length equals 13 residues. V gave up 8 bases and J gave up 4 bases; unmatched junction bases: 4. Germline CDR1 is SNHLY and CDR2 is FYNNEI.

The chain is built from TRBV29-1 and TRBJ1-1; TRBD1 matches at 10 bases. Germline loops: CDR1 SQVTM, CDR2 ANQGSEA. The CDR3 length is 13 residues. V lost 6 bases, J lost 5 bases, and 6 bases stayed unmatched. CDR3 sequence: CSVRGQGRTEAFF. CDR3 nucleotide sequence: TGCAGCGTGAGGGGACAGGGGAGGACTGAAGCTTTCTTT.

This chain joins TRBV2 and TRBJ2-7, with TRBD1 matching 7 bases. CDR1 and CDR2 (germline): SNHLY, FYNNEI. V shed 6 bases and J 1 base; nucleotides not matched to a gene: 6. CDR3 length equals 14 residues. CDR3 DNA sequence: TGTGCCAGCAGAGGGGACAGACAGTCCTACGAGCAGTACTTC. Its translation is CASRGDRQSYEQYF.

The CDR3 here is CASRWVAGVQETQYF. The CDR3 coding sequence is TGTGCCAGCCGGTGGGTAGCGGGGGTCCAAGAGACCCAGTACTTC. V gene TRBV2 combines with J gene TRBJ2-5; 9 bases map to TRBD2. Germline V gives CDR1 SNHLY, CDR2 FYNNEI. J was trimmed by 1 base and V by 8 bases; bases with no gene match: 8. This CDR3 comprises 15 residues.

The chain is built from TRBV5-5 and TRBJ2-6, with a possible D match to TRBD2 (5 bases). Trimming cost V 4 bases and J 4 bases, with 15 bases left between them. Germline V gene lookup returns CDR1 SGHKS and CDR2 YYEKEE (reference sequence). The CDR3 sequence is 16 residues long. CDR3 sequence reads: CASSLRGDQGANVLTF. The CDR3 nucleotides read TGTGCCAGCAGCCTCCGGGGAGACCAAGGGGCCAACGTCCTGACTTTC.

V usage is TRBV19 and J usage is TRBJ1-1; TRBD1 might be the D (6 bases). The length of the CDR3 is 13 residues. With 7 bases removed from V and 0 bases from J, the gap between germline ends came to 9 bases. Germline V gene sequence: CDR1 LNHDA, CDR2 SQIVND (reference sequence). The CDR3 here is CASNDRMNTEAFF. Here the CDR3 DNA reads TGTGCCAGTAATGACAGGATGAACACTGAAGCTTTCTTT.

The chain carries TRBV3-1 (or the pseudogene TRBV3-2) and TRBJ1-1; 12 nucleotides match TRBD1. J was trimmed by 7 bases and V by 0 bases; bases with no gene match: 12. CDR3 length: 18 residues. Germline V lookup: CDR1 LGHDT, CDR2 YNNKEL (reference sequence). CDR3 residues: CASSQDWAGDRGRIEAFF. CDR3 DNA sequence: TGTGCCAGCAGCCAAGATTGGGCGGGGGACAGGGGGCGGATTGAAGCTTTCTTT.

The gene calls are TRBV5-1 and TRBJ2-5, with D possibly matching TRBD2 (5 bases). Trimming took 1 base from V and 2 from J, leaving 12 bases between them. This CDR3 has 15 residues. CDR1 is SGHRS and CDR2 is YFSETQ in the germline V gene. CDR3 DNA: TGCGCCAGCAGCTTGCCCGGGAACTCACAAGAGACCCAGTACTTC. This encodes CASSLPGNSQETQYF.

The chain joins TRBV7-8 to TRBJ2-2, with 10 bases fitting TRBD2. This CDR3 is built from 16 residues. V was pared by 1 base and J by 7 bases, with 6 bases of the junction left unmatched. Looked up from germline, CDR1 is SGHVS and CDR2 is FQNEAQ. For the CDR3, the DNA is TGTGCCAGCAGCTTAGTCCTAGCGGGGGTGGTCGGGGAGCTGTTTTTT. Translating gives CASSLVLAGVVGELFF.

The V and J genes are TRBV6-2 or TRBV6-3 and TRBJ2-6; TRBD2 aligns across 8 bases. The length of the CDR3 is 18 residues. The germline V gene has CDR1 MNHEY and CDR2 SVGEGT. The trim removed 4 bases at V and 2 bases at J, leaving 10 bases unmatched. The CDR3 protein is CASSFRGGIFTGANVLTF. CDR3 coding DNA: TGTGCCAGCAGTTTTCGGGGGGGCATATTTACTGGGGCCAACGTCCTGACTTTC.

V is TRBV30 and J is TRBJ2-7, with D possibly TRBD1 on 6 matching bases. The CDR3 covers 12 residues. Germline-derived CDR1 and CDR2 are GTSNPN and SVGIG (reference sequence). Trimming removed 3 bases from V and 1 base from J, with 7 bases in between. CDR3 coding DNA: TGTGCCTGGAGGAGGGGGTCCTACGAGCAGTACTTC. It encodes CAWRRGSYEQYF.

As regards this clone: Other DNA sequences from this sample encode an identical CDR3 as well. The chain uses TRBV7-2 and TRBJ2-7, with D possibly being TRBD1 (8 bases). This CDR3 is built from 14 residues. Trimming removed 1 base from V and 7 bases from J, with 14 bases in between. Germline CDR1 SGHTA, CDR2 FQGNSA. The CDR3 DNA reads TGTGCCAGCAGCTTAGGCAGGGGGCGGGGGGAGCAGTACTTC. Its protein product is CASSLGRGRGEQYF.

The chain is built from TRBV5-1 and TRBJ1-2; possibly TRBD1 for D (5 bases). Germline CDR1 and CDR2: SGHRS and YFSETQ. The CDR3 runs 15 residues. The V end was cut by 2 bases, the J end by 0 bases, with 11 bases between. The CDR3 bases are TGCGCCAGCAGCTTAGACAGATTAGCTAACTATGGCTACACCTTC. Translation gives CASSLDRLANYGYTF. Using reference TRBV5-1 and TRBJ1-2 for the parts outside the CDR3, the full variable domain is KAGVTQTPRYLIKTRGQQVTLSCSPISGHRSVSWYQQTPGQGLQFLFEYFSETQRNKGNFPGRFSGRQFSNSRSEMNVSTLELGDSALYLCASSLDRLANYGYTFGSGTRLTVV.

The chain has TRBV5-1 and TRBJ2-1; 10 bases agree with TRBD2. The trim removed 4 bases at V and 1 base at J, leaving 2 bases unmatched. Germline CDR1 and CDR2: SGHRS and YFSETQ. The CDR3 has 15 residues. CDR3 bases: TGCGCCAGCAGCCGGACTAGCGGATCCTACAATGAGCAGTTCTTC. This sequence encodes CASSRTSGSYNEQFF.

The chain links TRBV11-3 to TRBJ1-1; 10 bases align to TRBD1. The CDR3 has 17 amino acids. Trimming removed 1 base from V and 2 bases from J; junction bases left unmatched: 7. Germline V lookup: CDR1 SGHNT, CDR2 YENEEA. The CDR3 nucleotides read TGTGCCAGCAGCTTAGGGACAGGGGGGAACAGAAACACTGAAGCTTTCTTT. This encodes CASSLGTGGNRNTEAFF.

The chain uses TRBV5-4 and TRBJ1-1; perhaps TRBD1 as D (6 bases). V shed 4 bases and J shed 5 bases, with 15 bases lying between them. From germline, CDR1 is SGHNT and CDR2 YYREEE (reference sequence). This CDR3 has 14 amino acids. CDR3 sequence (DNA): TGTGCCAGCAGCGGGAGACAGGCCCCGACTGAAGCTTTCTTT. Protein: CASSGRQAPTEAFF.

This chain connects TRBV19 to TRBJ1-2; a weak D match, TRBD1 (5 bases). V lost 10 bases, J lost 5 bases, and 23 bases lay in between. Germline V gives CDR1 LNHDA, CDR2 SQIVND (reference sequence). The CDR3 is 15 amino acids. CDR3 bases: TGTGCCACCAGACGACTGATCAGGGAAGGTTATGGCTACACCTTC. Protein sequence: CATRRLIREGYGYTF.

CDR3 region: CASSEQGNTGELFF. CDR3 in DNA: TGTGCCAGCAGTGAACAGGGAAACACCGGGGAGCTGTTTTTT. The chain carries TRBV6-1 and TRBJ2-2; the D gene is possibly TRBD1 (5 bases). The ends were cut back, 2 bases at V and 2 bases at J, with 6 bases in the middle. Germline V gene data show CDR1 as MNHNS and CDR2 as SASEGT. The CDR3 runs 14 residues.

The gene calls are TRBV6-5 and TRBJ1-3, with 7 bases aligning to TRBD1. Losses at the gene ends were 4 bases for V and 4 bases for J; bases not matched to a gene: 7. The germline CDR1 and CDR2 sequences are MNHEY and SVGAGI. CDR3 size: 15 residues. CDR3 sequence (DNA): TGTGCCAGCAGTTTACAGGGGTTTCCCGGAAACACCATATATTTT. Translating gives CASSLQGFPGNTIYF.

The chain links TRBV7-3 to TRBJ1-1; 7 bases agree with TRBD1. The germline CDR1 and CDR2 sequences are SGHTA and FQGTGA. CDR3 length: 13 amino acids. J was trimmed by 9 bases and V by 4 bases; bases with no gene match: 8. CDR3 bases: TGTGCCAGCAGCTCCAATCGACAGGGTCAAGCTTTCTTT. Amino acids: CASSSNRQGQAFF.

This chain joins TRBV7-8 and TRBJ2-7, with 13 bases lining up with TRBD2. The CDR3 covers 20 residues. Looked up from germline, CDR1 is SGHVS and CDR2 is FQNEAQ. The ends lost 4 bases at V and 0 bases at J; junction bases unmatched: 15. As DNA, the CDR3 is TGTGCCAGCAGCTCCCCGGTTTGGACTAGCGGGGGAAAGAGCTCCTACGAGCAGTACTTC. Translated, it gives CASSSPVWTSGGKSSYEQYF.

The genes are TRBV7-8 and TRBJ2-6; tentatively, D is TRBD2 (5 bases). The length of the CDR3 is 20 residues. In germline, CDR1 is SGHVS, CDR2 FQNEAQ. Trimming took 7 bases from V and 4 from J, leaving 29 bases between them. The CDR3 region is CASNPLRRDPSSRGANVLTF. The DNA for the CDR3 is TGTGCCAGCAACCCTCTCCGTCGGGATCCTTCCTCGAGGGGGGCCAACGTCCTGACTTTC.

This sequence joins TRBV5-1 and TRBJ2-1; 7 positions match TRBD1. The V and J ends lost 2 bases and 6 bases, in that order; junction bases with no gene match: 8. The CDR3 covers 15 residues. Looked up from germline, CDR1 is SGHRS and CDR2 is YFSETQ. The CDR3 DNA follows: TGCGCCAGCAGCTTACAGGGGCCAAGTGGCAATGAGCAGTTCTTC. It specifies CASSLQGPSGNEQFF.

The rearrangement uses TRBV5-4 and TRBJ1-2; D perhaps matches TRBD1 (5 bases). The CDR3 spans 14 residues. V shed 0 bases and J shed 7 bases, with 13 bases lying between them. Per the germline V gene, CDR1 is SGHNT and CDR2 is YYREEE (reference sequence). Here the CDR3 DNA reads TGTGCCAGCAGCTTGGTGGTAGGGGCCGCTGGCTACACCTTC. Protein product: CASSLVVGAAGYTF.

This clone showed up just once. The conserved phenylalanine or tryptophan normally closing the CDR3 is absent here, so this likely arose from a read error. The chain has TRBV9 and TRBJ1-2; possibly TRBD1 for D (5 bases). Germline-derived CDR1 and CDR2 are SGDLS and YYNGEE. Trimming shortened V by 2 bases and J by 1 base, and 6 bases separated the two germline ends. This CDR3 has 13 amino acids. The CDR3 sequence: CASSVGHNYGYTL. Written as DNA, the CDR3 is TGTGCCAGCAGCGTCGGACATAACTATGGCTACACCCTC.